The sequence of this T cell receptor beta chain was determined in a study of blood T cell repertoires in COVID-19. Overall study: Samples of COVID-19 (acute and convalescent) were obtained from the United States, Italy and Spain.

The study recruited people aged about 18 to 95 years across about two dozen US areas. Participant-given clinical history determined each cohort assignment. In Cohort 3, a recovered donor had either two negative PCRs, clearance, or symptom resolution. The V gene's germline CDR1 is ENHRY and CDR2 SYGVKD. CDR3 size: 15 residues. Trimming removed 5 bases from V and 3 bases from J, with 16 bases in between. Assay used: immunoSEQ multiplex PCR; TCRdb lists only in-frame clones, some missing. There are around 200,000 clones in the sample; about 87% occur only once, and more than 2.5% lies in the top ten. The source of this sequence is a woman aged 30 to 39 who had recovered from COVID-19. Material for sequencing was PBMCs or T cells enriched from blood (not recorded which). The gene calls are TRBV10-3 and TRBJ1-2, with D perhaps TRBD1 (6 bases). The CDR3 here is CAISWPTGNHYGYTF. The DNA of the CDR3 is TGTGCCATCAGTTGGCCTACAGGGAACCACTATGGCTACACCTTC.